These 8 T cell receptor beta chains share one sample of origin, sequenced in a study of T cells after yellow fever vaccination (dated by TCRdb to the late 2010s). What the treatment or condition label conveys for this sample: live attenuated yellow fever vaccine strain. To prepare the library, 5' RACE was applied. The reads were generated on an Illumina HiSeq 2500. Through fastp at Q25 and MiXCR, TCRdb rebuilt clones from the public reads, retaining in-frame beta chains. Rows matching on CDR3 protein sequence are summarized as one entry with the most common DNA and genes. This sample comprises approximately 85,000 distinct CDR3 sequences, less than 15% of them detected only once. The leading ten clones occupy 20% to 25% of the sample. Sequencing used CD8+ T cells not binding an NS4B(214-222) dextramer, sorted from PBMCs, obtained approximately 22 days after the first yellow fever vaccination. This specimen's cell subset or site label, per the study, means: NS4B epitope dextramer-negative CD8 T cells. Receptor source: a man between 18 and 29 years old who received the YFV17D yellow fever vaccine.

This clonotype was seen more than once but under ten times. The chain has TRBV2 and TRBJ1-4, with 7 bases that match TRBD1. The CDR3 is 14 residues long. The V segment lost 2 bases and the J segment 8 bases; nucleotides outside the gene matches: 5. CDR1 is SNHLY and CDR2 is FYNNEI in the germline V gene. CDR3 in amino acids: CASSEPQGEEKLFF. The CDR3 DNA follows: TGTGCCAGCAGTGAACCGCAGGGGGAAGAAAAACTGTTTTTT.

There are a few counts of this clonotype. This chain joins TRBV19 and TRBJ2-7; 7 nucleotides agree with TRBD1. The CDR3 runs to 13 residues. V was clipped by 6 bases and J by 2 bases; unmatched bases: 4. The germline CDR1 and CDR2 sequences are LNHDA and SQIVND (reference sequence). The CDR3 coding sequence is TGTGCCAGTAGCTTTGGACAGGCCTACGAGCAGTACTTC. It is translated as CASSFGQAYEQYF. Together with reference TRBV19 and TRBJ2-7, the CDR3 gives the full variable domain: DGGITQSPKYLFRKEGQNVTLSCEQNLNHDAMYWYRQDPGQGLRLIYYSQIVNDFQKGDIAEGYSVSREKKESFPLTVTSAQKNPTAFYLCASSFGQAYEQYFGPGTRLTVT.

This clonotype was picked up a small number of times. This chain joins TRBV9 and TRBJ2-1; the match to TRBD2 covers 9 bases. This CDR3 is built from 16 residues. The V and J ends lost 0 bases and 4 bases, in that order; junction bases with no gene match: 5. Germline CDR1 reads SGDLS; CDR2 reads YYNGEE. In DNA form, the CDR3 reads TGTGCCAGCAGCGTAGAGGTCCTAGCGGGGTACAATGAGCAGTTCTTC. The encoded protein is CASSVEVLAGYNEQFF.

Written as DNA, the CDR3 is TGCAGTGCTAGACCGACAGGGGTTATAGGCACTGAAGCTTTCTTT. It translates to CSARPTGVIGTEAFF. The J gene is TRBJ1-1, the V gene TRBV20-1, with 8 bases lining up with TRBD1. The CDR3 runs to 15 residues. The trim removed 2 bases at V and 4 bases at J, leaving 9 bases unmatched. Looked up from germline, CDR1 is DFQATT and CDR2 is SNEGSKA (reference sequence).

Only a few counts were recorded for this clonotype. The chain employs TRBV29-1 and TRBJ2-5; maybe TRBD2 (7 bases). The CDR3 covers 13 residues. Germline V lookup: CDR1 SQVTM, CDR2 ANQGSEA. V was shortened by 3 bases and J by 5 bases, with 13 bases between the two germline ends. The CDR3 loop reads CSVESRGGETQYF. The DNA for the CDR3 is TGCAGCGTTGAGTCCAGGGGAGGGGAGACCCAGTACTTC.

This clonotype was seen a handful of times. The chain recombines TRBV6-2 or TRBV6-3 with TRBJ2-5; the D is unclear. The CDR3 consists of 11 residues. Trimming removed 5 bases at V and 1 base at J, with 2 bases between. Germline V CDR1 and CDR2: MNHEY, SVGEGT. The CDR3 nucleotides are TGTGCCAGCAGTCCCCAAGAGACCCAGTACTTC. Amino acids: CASSPQETQYF.

The CDR3, as DNA: TGTGCCAGCAGCTTGATCTTGGCGGGATGGAACACTGAAGCTTTCTTT. This gives the protein CASSLILAGWNTEAFF. The chain links TRBV7-9 to TRBJ1-1, with D uncertain. With 3 bases removed from V and 1 base from J, the gap between germline ends came to 15 bases. The germline V gene has CDR1 SEHNR and CDR2 FQNEAQ (reference sequence). The CDR3 runs 16 residues. The variable domain in full, with the rest retrieved from reference TRBV7-9 and TRBJ1-1, is DTGVSQNPRHKITKRGQNVTFRCDPISEHNRLYWYRQTLGQGPEFLTYFQNEAQLEKSRLLSDRFSAERPKGSFSTLEIQRTEQGDSAMYLCASSLILAGWNTEAFFGQGTRLTVV.

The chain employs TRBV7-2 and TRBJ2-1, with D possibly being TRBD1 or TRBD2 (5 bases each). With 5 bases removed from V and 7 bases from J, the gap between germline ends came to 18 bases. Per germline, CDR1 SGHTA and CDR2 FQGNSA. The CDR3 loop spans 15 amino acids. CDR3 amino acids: CASSPQAGTRNEQFF. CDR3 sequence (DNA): TGTGCCAGCAGCCCCCAGGCAGGGACGCGGAATGAGCAGTTCTTC. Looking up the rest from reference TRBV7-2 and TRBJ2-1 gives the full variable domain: GAGVSQSPSNKVTEKGKDVELRCDPISGHTALYWYRQSLGQGLEFLIYFQGNSAPDKSGLPSDRFSAERTGGSVSTLTIQRTQQEDSAVYLCASSPQAGTRNEQFFGPGTRLTVL.